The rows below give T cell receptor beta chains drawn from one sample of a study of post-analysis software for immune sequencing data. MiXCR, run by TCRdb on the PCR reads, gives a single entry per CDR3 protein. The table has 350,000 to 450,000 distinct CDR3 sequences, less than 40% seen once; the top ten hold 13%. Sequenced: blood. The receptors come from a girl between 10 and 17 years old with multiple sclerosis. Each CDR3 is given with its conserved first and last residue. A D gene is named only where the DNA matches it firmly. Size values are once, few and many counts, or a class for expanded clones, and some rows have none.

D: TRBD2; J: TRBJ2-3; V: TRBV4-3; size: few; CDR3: CASSRGPAGVTDTQYF; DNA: TGCGCCAGCAGCCGGGGTCCGGCGGGAGTCACAGATACGCAGTATTTT
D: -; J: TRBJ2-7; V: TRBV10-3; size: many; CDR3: CAISPGTAAGEQYF; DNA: TGTGCCATCAGTCCCGGGACAGCCGCGGGGGAGCAGTACTTC
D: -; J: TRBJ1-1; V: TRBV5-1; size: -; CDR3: CASSRDPNTEAFF; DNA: TGCGCCAGCAGCAGGGACCCGAACACTGAAGCTTTCTTT
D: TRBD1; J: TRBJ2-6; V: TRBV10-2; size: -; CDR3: CASSTGWTGWANVLTF; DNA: TGCGCCAGCAGTACTGGCTGGACAGGCTGGGCCAACGTCCTGACTTTC
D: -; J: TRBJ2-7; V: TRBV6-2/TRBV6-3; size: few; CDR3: CASSYPRSPYEQYF; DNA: TGTGCCAGCAGTTATCCGCGGTCCCCCTACGAGCAGTACTTC
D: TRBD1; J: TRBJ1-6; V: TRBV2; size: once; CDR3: CASGQGGSPLHF; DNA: TGTGCCAGCGGACAGGGCGGGTCACCCCTCCACTTT
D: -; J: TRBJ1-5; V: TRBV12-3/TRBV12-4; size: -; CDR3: CASSQGVRPQHF; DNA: TGTGCCAGCTCGCAGGGTGTACGTCCCCAGCATTTT
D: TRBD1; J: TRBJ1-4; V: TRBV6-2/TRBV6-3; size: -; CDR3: CASSSGQGPEKLFF; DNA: TGTGCCAGCAGTTCGGGACAGGGCCCCGAAAAACTGTTTTTT
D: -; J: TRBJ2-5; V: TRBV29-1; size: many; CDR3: CSVGATGVQETQYF; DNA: TGCAGCGTTGGGGCGACAGGAGTTCAAGAGACCCAGTACTTC
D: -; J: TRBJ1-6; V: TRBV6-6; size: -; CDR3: CASSYETVSYNSPLHF; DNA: TGTGCCAGCAGTTACGAGACCGTCTCCTATAATTCACCCCTCCACTTT
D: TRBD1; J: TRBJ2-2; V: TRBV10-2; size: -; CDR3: CASSDSGTGNTGELFF; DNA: TGCGCCAGCAGTGATTCCGGGACAGGAAACACCGGGGAGCTGTTTTTT
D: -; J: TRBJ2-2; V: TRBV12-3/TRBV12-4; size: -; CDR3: CASSLQGTGELFF; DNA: TGTGCCAGCAGTTTACAGGGGACCGGGGAGCTGTTTTTT
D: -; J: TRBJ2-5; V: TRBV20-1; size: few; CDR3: CSAKPGYQETQYF; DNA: TGCAGTGCTAAACCAGGGTACCAAGAGACCCAGTACTTC
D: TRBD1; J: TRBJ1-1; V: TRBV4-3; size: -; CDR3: CASSRGDRINTEAFF; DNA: TGCGCCAGCAGCCGAGGGGACAGGATAAACACTGAAGCTTTCTTT
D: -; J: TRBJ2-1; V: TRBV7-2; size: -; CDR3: CASSLRGGGSGVYNEQFF; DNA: TGTGCCAGCAGCTTGAGAGGGGGCGGGAGCGGCGTCTACAATGAGCAGTTCTTC
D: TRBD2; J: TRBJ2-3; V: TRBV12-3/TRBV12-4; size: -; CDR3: CASTQSGVTDTEYF; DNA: TGTGCCAGCACCCAGAGCGGGGTCACAGATACGGAGTATTTT
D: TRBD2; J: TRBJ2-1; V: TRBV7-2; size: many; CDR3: CASSEDGSGLAGDNEQFF; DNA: TGTGCCAGCAGCGAAGACGGGTCGGGACTAGCGGGGGACAATGAGCAGTTCTTC
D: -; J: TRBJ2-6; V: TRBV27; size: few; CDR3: CASRYTGANVLTF; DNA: TGTGCCAGCAGATATACTGGGGCCAACGTCCTGACTTTC
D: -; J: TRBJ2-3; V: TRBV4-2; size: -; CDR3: CASSQDLSALRGTDTQYF; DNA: TGTGCCAGCAGCCAAGATTTATCGGCTCTCCGAGGCACAGATACGCAGTATTTT
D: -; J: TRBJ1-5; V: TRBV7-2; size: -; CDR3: CASSSRRGSNQPQHF; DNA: TGTGCCAGCAGCTCCCGACGGGGGAGCAATCAGCCCCAGCATTTT
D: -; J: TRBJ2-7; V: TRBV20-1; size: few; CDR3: CSAQTPAHSYEQYF; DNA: TGCAGTGCCCAGACTCCTGCCCACTCCTACGAGCAGTACTTC
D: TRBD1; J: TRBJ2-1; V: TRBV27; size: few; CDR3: CASSKTGGDPHEQFF; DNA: TGTGCCAGCAGTAAGACAGGGGGCGATCCCCATGAGCAGTTCTTC
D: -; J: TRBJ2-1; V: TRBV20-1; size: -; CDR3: CSAWDWSSNEQFF; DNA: TGCAGTGCTTGGGACTGGTCTTCAAATGAGCAGTTCTTC
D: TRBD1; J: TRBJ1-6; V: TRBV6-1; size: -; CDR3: CASSPGQAYNSPLHF; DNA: TGTGCCAGCAGTCCAGGACAGGCCTATAATTCACCCCTCCACTTT
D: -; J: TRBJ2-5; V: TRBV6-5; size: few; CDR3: CASSYSSAEVTQYF; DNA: TGTGCCAGCAGTTACTCGTCGGCAGAAGTGACCCAGTACTTC
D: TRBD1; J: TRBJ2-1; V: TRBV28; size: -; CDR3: CASSLYSGQGSYNEQFF; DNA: TGTGCCAGCAGTTTATATTCGGGACAGGGCTCCTACAATGAGCAGTTCTTC
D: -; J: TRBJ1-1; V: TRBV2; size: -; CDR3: CASSEGGVNTEAFF; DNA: TGTGCCAGCAGTGAGGGGGGGGTGAACACTGAAGCTTTCTTT
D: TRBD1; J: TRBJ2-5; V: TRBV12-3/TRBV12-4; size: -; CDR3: CASSFSGQTGGGETQYF; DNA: TGTGCCAGCAGCTTTTCCGGCCAAACAGGGGGCGGGGAGACCCAGTACTTC
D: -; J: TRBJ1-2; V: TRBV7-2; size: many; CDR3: CASSPGGADYGYTF; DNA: TGTGCCAGCAGCCCTGGGGGGGCTGACTATGGCTACACCTTC
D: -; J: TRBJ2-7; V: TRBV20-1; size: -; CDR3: CSARDGSDRVLGEQYF; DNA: TGCAGTGCTAGAGACGGAAGCGACCGGGTTTTGGGCGAGCAGTACTTC
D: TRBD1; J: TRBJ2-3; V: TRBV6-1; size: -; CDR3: CASLTGTARHTDTQYF; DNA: TGTGCCAGCCTCACGGGGACAGCCAGGCACACAGATACGCAGTATTTT
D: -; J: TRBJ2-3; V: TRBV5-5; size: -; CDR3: CASSLVVGMTDTQYF; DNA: TGTGCCAGCAGCTTGGTGGTAGGGATGACAGATACGCAGTATTTT
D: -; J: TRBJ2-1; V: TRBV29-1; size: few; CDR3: CSVVLVGYEQFF; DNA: TGCAGCGTTGTATTGGTGGGGTATGAGCAGTTCTTC
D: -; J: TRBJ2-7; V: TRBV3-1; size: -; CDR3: CASSQDGSVGPYEQYF; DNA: TGTGCCAGCAGCCAAGATGGATCGGTCGGGCCCTACGAGCAGTACTTC
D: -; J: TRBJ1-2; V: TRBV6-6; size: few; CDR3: CASNLGQGYGYTF; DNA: TGTGCCAGCAACTTGGGGCAGGGGTATGGCTACACCTTC
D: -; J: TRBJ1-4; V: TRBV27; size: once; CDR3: CASSLGGYEKLFF; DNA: TGTGCCAGCAGTTTGGGGGGCTATGAAAAACTGTTTTTT